A selection of T cell receptor beta chains follows, all from one sample in a study of blood T cell repertoires in COVID-19. The table came from immunoSEQ multiplex PCR; TCRdb's copy has only in-frame clones and leaves some out. The profile shows more than 200,000 clones, 80% of them singletons. The specimen sequenced was PBMCs or T cells enriched from blood (not recorded which). Source of these receptors: a woman between 40 and 55 years old with acute COVID-19. The CDR3 runs from the conserved cysteine through the conserved F or W. Each record gives: clone size, J gene, V gene, D gene, CDR3 protein, CDR3 DNA. The D gene is left open where the match is weak. Part of the rows lack a size; the others show once, few, many or a class for expanded clones.

.	TRBJ1-6	TRBV19	.	CASSVVSENGGSLHF	TGTGCCAGTAGTGTCGTTTCCGAGAACGGGGGATCCCTCCACTTT
.	TRBJ2-2	TRBV30	TRBD1	CAWSGTGGTGELFF	TGTGCCTGGAGCGGGACAGGGGGCACCGGGGAGCTGTTTTTT
.	TRBJ2-5	TRBV6-5	TRBD1	CASSRTGGLSETQYF	TGTGCCAGCAGCAGGACAGGGGGCTTATCAGAGACCCAGTACTTC
.	TRBJ1-2	TRBV5-1	.	CASSRGESHGYTF	TGCGCCAGCAGCCGCGGAGAGAGTCATGGCTACACCTTC
few	TRBJ2-2	TRBV6-5	TRBD1	CASRRQGAAPGELFF	TGTGCCAGCAGGCGACAGGGGGCAGCCCCCGGGGAGCTGTTTTTT
.	TRBJ2-7	TRBV5-1	.	CASSVGGYEQYF	TGCGCCAGCAGCGTCGGGGGTTACGAGCAGTACTTC
.	TRBJ1-4	TRBV29-1	.	CSVSQQDRKLFF	TGCAGCGTTAGCCAACAGGACCGAAAACTGTTTTTT
.	TRBJ2-3	TRBV5-1	TRBD1	CASSGDRPDTQYF	TGCGCCAGCAGCGGGGACAGGCCAGATACGCAGTATTTT
.	TRBJ1-1	TRBV19	.	CASSILYRRTEAFF	TGTGCCAGTAGTATTCTGTACCGGAGGACTGAAGCTTTCTTT
.	TRBJ2-7	TRBV5-1	TRBD2	CASSNPGLADYEQYF	TGCGCCAGCAGCAACCCGGGACTAGCGGACTACGAGCAGTACTTC
.	TRBJ1-1	TRBV10-3	.	CAISEPPGNRNTEAFF	TGTGCCATCAGTGAGCCACCGGGGAACAGGAACACTGAAGCTTTCTTT
.	TRBJ1-6	TRBV5-1	.	CASSLDSNSPLHF	TGCGCCAGCAGCTTGGATAGTAATTCACCCCTCCACTTT
.	TRBJ2-7	TRBV27	.	CASSWGRTAYEQYF	TGTGCCAGCAGTTGGGGCAGAACCGCCTACGAGCAGTACTTC